The clone carrying this TCR beta chain was counted once. What it recognizes is unknown. TCRdb called the reads again in MiXCR, with one record for every CDR3 protein. Among hundreds of thousands of distinct CDR3 sequences, under 45% were seen once, and the ten largest hold about 41%. The CDR3 sequence is 15 residues long. From germline, CDR1 is LNHDA and CDR2 SQIVND (reference sequence). Germline trimming cut 7 bases from V and 3 bases from J; bases unmatched to any gene: 12. The data originate from a study of T cell repertoires in cytomegalovirus infection. This chain links TRBV19 with TRBJ2-7; TRBD2 matches at 7 bases. This sequence originates from a human donor in good health (CMV status not recorded). Some clones in this sample may be carry-over from other donors' samples. Source: cultured PBMCs, taken from culture after CMV antigen stimulation. The CDR3 here is CASTRGVGGNYEQYF. The DNA for the CDR3 is TGTGCCAGTACCCGAGGGGTCGGGGGGAACTACGAGCAGTACTTC.